These 23 T cell receptor beta chains were all obtained from the same sample, sequenced in a study of T cells after yellow fever vaccination. One entry per CDR3 protein results from TCRdb running MiXCR on the 5' RACE reads. The repertoire holds about 400,000 distinct CDR3 sequences, about 6% seen once, with about 15% in the top ten. The sequencing here drew on PBMCs, taken 5 days after the yellow fever booster vaccination. These receptors originate from a young man who received the YFV17D yellow fever vaccine.

This clonotype was counted many times. The V gene is TRBV27, the J gene TRBJ2-1, with 7 bases that match TRBD2. The CDR3 consists of 16 residues. CDR1 MNHEY and CDR2 SMNVEV come from the germline V gene (reference sequence). J was trimmed by 10 bases and V by 0 bases; bases with no gene match: 12. The CDR3 reads CASSLSNRREMKEQFF. The CDR3 coding sequence is TGTGCCAGCAGTTTATCGAACAGGCGGGAGATGAAAGAGCAGTTCTTC.

Ten or more counts support this clonotype. This chain joins TRBV5-4 and TRBJ2-1, with D possibly TRBD2 on 5 matching bases. The CDR3 extends over 14 amino acids. V dropped 1 base and J dropped 6 bases, with 11 bases sitting between them. Per the germline V gene, CDR1 is SGHNT and CDR2 is YYREEE (reference sequence). The CDR3 bases are TGTGCCAGCAGCTTGAGGGTGGGAGTCAATGAGCAGTTCTTC. This gives the protein CASSLRVGVNEQFF.

V and J are TRBV4-3 and TRBJ2-3; 9 nucleotides agree with TRBD1. V was clipped by 5 bases and J by 5 bases; unmatched bases: 5. This CDR3 is built from 14 residues. CDR1 and CDR2 (germline): LGHNA, YSLEER. The CDR3 DNA sequence: TGCGCCAGCAGCTCCGGGACAGGGTTAGATACGCAGTATTTT. This encodes CASSSGTGLDTQYF.

This clonotype was counted a few times. The chain is built from TRBV7-2 and TRBJ2-3; 7 positions match TRBD2. Looked up from germline, CDR1 is SGHTA and CDR2 is FQGNSA. Unmatched junction bases numbered 11, after V lost 2 bases and J lost 6 bases. The CDR3 consists of 16 residues. This CDR3 is CASSLFRREQVDTQYF. CDR3 in DNA: TGTGCCAGCAGCTTATTTAGGCGGGAGCAGGTGGATACGCAGTATTTT.

The V call is TRBV19, the J call TRBJ1-5; D is unresolved. CDR1 and CDR2 from the germline V gene are LNHDA and SQIVND (reference sequence). The CDR3 length is 13 residues. Trimming left V 7 bases short and J 5 bases short, with 12 bases between. CDR3 sequence: CASKVGSDQPQHF. CDR3 DNA: TGTGCCAGTAAGGTGGGAAGCGATCAGCCCCAGCATTTT. The full variable domain, its missing parts supplied by reference TRBV19 and TRBJ1-5, is DGGITQSPKYLFRKEGQNVTLSCEQNLNHDAMYWYRQDPGQGLRLIYYSQIVNDFQKGDIAEGYSVSREKKESFPLTVTSAQKNPTAFYLCASKVGSDQPQHFGDGTRLSIL.

This clonotype was seen a handful of times. The chain uses TRBV12-3 or TRBV12-4 and TRBJ1-1; 11 bases are a match to TRBD1. V shed 7 bases and J 6 bases; nucleotides not matched to a gene: 7. CDR3 size: 14 residues. CDR3 bases: TGTGCCAGCACCCGGACAGGGGGCCAACCTGAAGCTTTCTTT. As protein: CASTRTGGQPEAFF.

This clonotype was seen at least ten times. The rearrangement uses TRBV7-9 and TRBJ1-2; weak D call: TRBD1 (5 bases). CDR1 is SEHNR and CDR2 is FQNEAQ in the germline V gene (reference sequence). This CDR3 region has 13 residues. Trimming stripped 5 bases from V and 4 bases from J, with 11 bases between. In DNA, the CDR3 is TGTGCCAGCAGCCTGGGGCGGTTCTATGGCTACACCTTC. Translated: CASSLGRFYGYTF.

The rearrangement uses TRBV10-2 and TRBJ1-4, with 7 bases aligning to TRBD1. Trimming at V came to 5 bases and at J to 8 bases, leaving 8 bases not matched to a gene. Germline V gene sequence: CDR1 WSHSY, CDR2 SAAADI. The CDR3 is made up of 14 amino acids. DNA for the CDR3: TGCGCCAGCAGTTCGACAGGGCCAAAAGAAAAACTGTTTTTT. Translated, it gives CASSSTGPKEKLFF.

This chain connects TRBV5-4 to TRBJ2-1; TRBD2 might be the D (5 bases). CDR1 and CDR2 (germline): SGHNT, YYREEE (reference sequence). The V gene lost 4 bases and the J gene lost 5 bases, with 16 bases spanning the gap. There are 15 residues in the CDR3. The CDR3 nucleotides read TGTGCCAGCAGCCCTCTTCGTCTAGCCCACAATGAGCAGTTCTTC. This codes for CASSPLRLAHNEQFF. The entire variable domain, with the rest obtained from reference TRBV5-4 and TRBJ2-1, is as follows: ETGVTQSPTHLIKTRGQQVTLRCSSQSGHNTVSWYQQALGQGPQFIFQYYREEENGRGNFPPRFSGLQFPNYSSELNVNALELDDSALYLCASSPLRLAHNEQFFGPGTRLTVL.

The chain links TRBV19 to TRBJ1-1, with 8 bases that match TRBD1. The germline CDR1 and CDR2 sequences are LNHDA and SQIVND (reference sequence). The CDR3 contains 17 residues. Germline trimming cut 4 bases from V and 1 base from J; bases unmatched to any gene: 11. The CDR3 loop is CASSKLWTGRENTEAFF. CDR3 nucleotides: TGTGCCAGTAGTAAGCTTTGGACAGGGAGGGAGAACACTGAAGCTTTCTTT. The variable domain in full, completed from reference TRBV19 and TRBJ1-1, reads DGGITQSPKYLFRKEGQNVTLSCEQNLNHDAMYWYRQDPGQGLRLIYYSQIVNDFQKGDIAEGYSVSREKKESFPLTVTSAQKNPTAFYLCASSKLWTGRENTEAFFGQGTRLTVV.

Ten or more counts support this clonotype. This chain connects TRBV9 to TRBJ2-1, with 9 bases that match TRBD2. With 2 bases clipped from V and 4 bases from J, the junction kept 13 bases outside the gene matches. Germline V gives CDR1 SGDLS, CDR2 YYNGEE. The CDR3 sequence is 18 residues long. The CDR3 spells CASSVPRLAEGPYNEQFF. CDR3 bases: TGTGCCAGCAGCGTGCCGAGACTAGCGGAGGGCCCTTACAATGAGCAGTTCTTC.

This clonotype occurred many times. This chain links TRBV7-2 with TRBJ2-1; D remains ambiguous. The V and J ends lost 6 bases and 3 bases respectively, with 9 bases between them. CDR3 length: 13 amino acids. The germline V gene has CDR1 SGHTA and CDR2 FQGNSA. The CDR3 nucleotides read TGTGCCAGCAGTCAGACAAACTACAATGAGCAGTTCTTC. This codes for CASSQTNYNEQFF. Together with reference TRBV7-2 and TRBJ2-1, the CDR3 gives the full variable domain: GAGVSQSPSNKVTEKGKDVELRCDPISGHTALYWYRQSLGQGLEFLIYFQGNSAPDKSGLPSDRFSAERTGGSVSTLTIQRTQQEDSAVYLCASSQTNYNEQFFGPGTRLTVL.

This clonotype was observed many times. CDR3 loop: CASSLVGGDEQYF. The CDR3 region has the DNA TGTGCCAGCAGTTTAGTCGGGGGCGACGAGCAGTACTTC. The V call is TRBV12-3 or TRBV12-4, the J call TRBJ2-7; D is perhaps TRBD1 or TRBD2 (6 bases each). The V gene lost 1 base and the J gene lost 5 bases, with 9 bases spanning the gap. This CDR3 is built from 13 residues.

In this sample, this clonotype turned up a few times. The chain couples TRBV15 to TRBJ2-5, with 8 bases identical to TRBD1. Per the germline V gene, CDR1 is LNHNV and CDR2 is YYDKDF (reference sequence). V shed 0 bases, J shed 2 bases, and the junction held 8 bases outside the gene matches. This CDR3 region has 17 residues. The CDR3 sequence is CATSRDPWTGRQETQYF. The CDR3 DNA is TGTGCCACCAGCAGAGACCCCTGGACAGGGCGGCAAGAGACCCAGTACTTC.

The chain uses TRBV7-6 and TRBJ2-1, with 7 bases identical to TRBD2. Germline V gene data show CDR1 as SGHVS and CDR2 as FNYEAQ. The CDR3 has 16 amino acids. Losses at the gene ends were 5 bases for V and 4 bases for J; bases not matched to a gene: 11. CDR3 loop: CASSGGSGGPYNEQFF. CDR3 coding DNA: TGTGCCAGCAGCGGCGGGTCGGGGGGACCTTACAATGAGCAGTTCTTC.

This clonotype turned up a few times. The CDR3 is CASNAGQLNEKLFF. The CDR3, as DNA: TGTGCCAGTAACGCGGGACAGCTTAATGAAAAACTGTTTTTT. The chain is built from TRBV19 and TRBJ1-4; the match to TRBD1 covers 7 bases. Germline trimming cut 7 bases from V and 4 bases from J; bases unmatched to any gene: 6. CDR3 length equals 14 residues. CDR1 is LNHDA and CDR2 is SQIVND in the germline V gene (reference sequence).

In nucleotides, the CDR3 is TGCGCCAGCAGCTTGGAACTGGGGGGCAATGAGCAGTTCTTC. Translation: CASSLELGGNEQFF. The J gene is TRBJ2-1, the V gene TRBV5-1; D perhaps matches TRBD2 (6 bases). The CDR3 is made up of 14 amino acids. From germline, CDR1 is SGHRS and CDR2 YFSETQ. V shed 0 bases and J shed 6 bases, with 10 bases lying between them.

This clonotype has just a few counts. The rearrangement joins TRBV29-1 to TRBJ2-1, with D unclear. V lost 4 bases and J 0 bases, leaving 7 bases between the germline ends. Germline V lookup: CDR1 SQVTM, CDR2 ANQGSEA. CDR3 length equals 13 residues. The CDR3 spells CSVGLSSYNEQFF. In nucleotides, the CDR3 is TGCAGCGTTGGCCTAAGCTCCTACAATGAGCAGTTCTTC.

This chain links TRBV7-3 with TRBJ2-3; D unresolved. Germline loops: CDR1 SGHTA, CDR2 FQGTGA. The CDR3 loop spans 11 amino acids. The germline V and J ends were trimmed by 4 bases and 9 bases, with 8 bases remaining between them. Written as DNA, the CDR3 is TGTGCCAGCAGCTCCTCCCAAACGCAGTATTTT. The encoded protein is CASSSSQTQYF.

This chain links TRBV20-1 with TRBJ2-7, with no clear D. Trimming removed 0 bases from V and 2 bases from J, with 17 bases in between. The CDR3 totals 16 residues. Germline V gene data show CDR1 as DFQATT and CDR2 as SNEGSKA (reference sequence). CDR3 sequence (DNA): TGCAGTGCTAGAGATTACATCAACTATCAGACCTACGAGCAGTACTTC. Amino acids: CSARDYINYQTYEQYF.

V usage is TRBV5-6 and J usage is TRBJ2-7; TRBD2 agrees at 8 bases. Trimming took 3 bases from V and 0 from J; bases not matched to a gene: 8. The CDR3 totals 16 residues. Germline lookup yields CDR1 SGHDT and CDR2 YYEEEE. The CDR3 is CASSSPGLGPSYEQYF. The CDR3 coding sequence is TGTGCCAGCAGCTCACCGGGACTAGGGCCCTCCTACGAGCAGTACTTC.

V and J are TRBV4-2 and TRBJ2-3; weak D call: TRBD2 (6 bases). The CDR3 runs to 16 residues. Trimming removed 0 bases at V and 1 base at J, with 11 bases between. Germline V gene lookup returns CDR1 LGHNA and CDR2 YNFKEQ. The CDR3 region has the DNA TGTGCCAGCAGCCAAGATCCCGGGAGAGGCACAGATACGCAGTATTTT. It specifies CASSQDPGRGTDTQYF.

This clonotype has at least ten counts. CDR3 amino acids: CASSYSIEKLFF. The CDR3 region has the DNA TGTGCCAGCAGTTACTCGATAGAAAAACTGTTTTTT. The chain employs TRBV6-6 and TRBJ1-4; D not certain. CDR1 and CDR2 from the germline V gene are MNHNY and SVGAGI (reference sequence). V dropped 0 bases and J dropped 8 bases, with 4 bases sitting between them. The CDR3 runs to 12 residues.